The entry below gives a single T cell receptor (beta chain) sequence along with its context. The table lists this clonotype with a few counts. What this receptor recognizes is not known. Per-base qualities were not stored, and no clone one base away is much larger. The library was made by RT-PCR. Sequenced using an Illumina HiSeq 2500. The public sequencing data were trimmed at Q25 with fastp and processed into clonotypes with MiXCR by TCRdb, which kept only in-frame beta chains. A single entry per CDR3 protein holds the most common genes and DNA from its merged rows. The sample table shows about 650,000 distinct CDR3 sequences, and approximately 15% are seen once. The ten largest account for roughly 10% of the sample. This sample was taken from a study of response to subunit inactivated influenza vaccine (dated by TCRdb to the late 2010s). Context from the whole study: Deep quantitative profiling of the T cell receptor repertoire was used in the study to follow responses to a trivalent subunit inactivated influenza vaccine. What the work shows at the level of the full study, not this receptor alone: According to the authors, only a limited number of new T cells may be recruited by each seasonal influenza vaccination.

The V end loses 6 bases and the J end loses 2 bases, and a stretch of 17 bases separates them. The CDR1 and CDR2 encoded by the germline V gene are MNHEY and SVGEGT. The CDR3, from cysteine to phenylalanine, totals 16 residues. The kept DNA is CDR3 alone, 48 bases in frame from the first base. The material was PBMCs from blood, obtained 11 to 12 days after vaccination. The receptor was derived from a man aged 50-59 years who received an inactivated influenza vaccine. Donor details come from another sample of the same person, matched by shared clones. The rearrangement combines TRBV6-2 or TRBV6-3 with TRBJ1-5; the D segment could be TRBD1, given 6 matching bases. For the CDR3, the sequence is CASSKVGAPGNQPQHF. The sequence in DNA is TGTGCCAGCAGCAAGGTGGGGGCGCCGGGCAATCAGCCCCAGCATTTT.